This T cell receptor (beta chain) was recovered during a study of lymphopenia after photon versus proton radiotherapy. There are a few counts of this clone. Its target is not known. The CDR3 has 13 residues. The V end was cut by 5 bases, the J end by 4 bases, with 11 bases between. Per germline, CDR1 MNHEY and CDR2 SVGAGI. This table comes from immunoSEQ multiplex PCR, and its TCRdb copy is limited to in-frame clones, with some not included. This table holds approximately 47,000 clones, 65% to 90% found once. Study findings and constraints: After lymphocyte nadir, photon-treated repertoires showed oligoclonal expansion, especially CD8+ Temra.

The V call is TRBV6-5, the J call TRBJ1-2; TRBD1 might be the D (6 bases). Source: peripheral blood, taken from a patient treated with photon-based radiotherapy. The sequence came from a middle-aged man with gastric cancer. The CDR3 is CASSQGRSYGYTF. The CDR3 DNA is TGTGCCAGCAGTCAGGGGAGGAGCTATGGCTACACCTTC.